A single sample is the source of the 28 T cell receptor beta chains below, sequenced in a study of CD8+CD57+ T cells in acquired aplastic anemia. CDR3 and TCR beta VDJ profiling relied on a genomic DNA template. From the reads, TCRdb called clonotypes with MiXCR, one entry per CDR3 protein. Of some 70,000 distinct CDR3 sequences in the sample, 54% were seen once. What was sequenced was sorted CD4+, CD8+, or CD8+CD57+ T cells (not recorded which) from PBMCs. Receptors were obtained from a human donor in good health, serving as a control.

The table lists this clonotype with a few counts. The V call is TRBV29-1, the J call TRBJ2-7, with 8 bases fitting TRBD2. J lost 6 bases, V lost 6 bases, and 13 bases had no gene match. Germline CDR1 is SQVTM and CDR2 is ANQGSEA. The CDR3 covers 14 residues. The CDR3: CSVEGSGGQGEQYF. CDR3 sequence (DNA): TGCAGCGTCGAGGGTTCGGGGGGGCAGGGCGAGCAGTACTTC.

This chain joins TRBV19 and TRBJ1-5; D unresolved. This CDR3 region has 15 residues. Deletions cut 3 bases from V and 3 bases from J, with 12 bases between. CDR1 LNHDA and CDR2 SQIVND come from the germline V gene (reference sequence). CDR3 coding DNA: TGTGCCAGTAGTATTCAGGCAGATCCCAATCAGCCCCAGCATTTT. This codes for CASSIQADPNQPQHF.

The chain is built from TRBV15 and TRBJ2-7; no clear D gene. CDR3 length equals 12 residues. With 3 bases removed from V and 4 bases from J, the gap between germline ends came to 7 bases. Germline CDR1 LNHNV, CDR2 YYDKDF (reference sequence). The CDR3 DNA follows: TGTGCCACCAGCAGGGATGGGTACGAGCAGTACTTC. Protein sequence: CATSRDGYEQYF.

This chain connects TRBV15 to TRBJ2-7, with D hard to call. V was clipped by 1 base and J by 3 bases, with 7 bases between them. CDR3 length: 13 residues. The germline CDR1 and CDR2 sequences are LNHNV and YYDKDF (reference sequence). DNA for the CDR3: TGTGCCACCAGCAGAGCTACGGGCTACGAGCAGTACTTC. Residues: CATSRATGYEQYF. Full variable domain (outside the CDR3, taken from reference TRBV15 and TRBJ2-7): DAMVIQNPRYQVTQFGKPVTLSCSQTLNHNVMYWYQQKSSQAPKLLFHYYDKDFNNEADTPDNFQSRRPNTSFCFLDIRSPGLGDTAMYLCATSRATGYEQYFGPGTRLTVT.

The genes are TRBV15 and TRBJ1-3; D perhaps matches TRBD1 (5 bases). V was pared by 0 bases and J by 8 bases, with 11 bases between. CDR1 LNHNV and CDR2 YYDKDF come from the germline V gene (reference sequence). The CDR3 totals 14 residues. The CDR3 spells CATSREGGVDTIYF. The CDR3 DNA sequence: TGTGCCACCAGCAGAGAAGGAGGGGTGGACACCATATATTTT.

At least ten counts were recorded for this clonotype. The rearrangement joins TRBV7-7 to TRBJ2-5, with D perhaps TRBD2 (7 bases). Germline V CDR1 and CDR2: SSHAT, FNYEAQ (reference sequence). The CDR3 consists of 12 residues. Deletions cut 11 bases from V and 5 bases from J, with 15 bases between. CDR3 nucleotide sequence: TGTGCCGTTCTTGGGGGGGCGGAGACCCAGTACTTC. It specifies CAVLGGAETQYF.

This chain uses TRBV19 with TRBJ2-5; perhaps TRBD1 as D (5 bases). CDR3 length: 14 amino acids. With 5 bases removed from V and 9 bases from J, the gap between germline ends came to 19 bases. Germline CDR1 reads LNHDA; CDR2 reads SQIVND (reference sequence). CDR3 region: CASSGSTQLGAQYF. The CDR3, as DNA: TGTGCCAGTAGTGGATCCACCCAATTAGGGGCCCAGTACTTC.

This clonotype was seen many times. The rearrangement uses TRBV27 and TRBJ1-1; 8 nucleotides match TRBD1. CDR1 and CDR2 (germline): MNHEY, SMNVEV (reference sequence). This CDR3 is built from 17 residues. J gave up 3 bases and V 3 bases, and 12 bases lay outside the gene matches. The CDR3 protein is CASSLRPGTGYDTEAFF. CDR3 bases: TGTGCCAGCAGTTTGCGTCCCGGGACAGGTTACGACACTGAAGCTTTCTTT.

At least ten counts were recorded for this clonotype. This chain uses TRBV28 with TRBJ2-7; D gene unclear. The CDR3 length is 15 residues. Per the germline V gene, CDR1 is MDHEN and CDR2 is SYDVKM. Trimming removed 4 bases from V and 4 bases from J, with 17 bases in between. Here the CDR3 DNA reads TGTGCCAGCAGTTCTGGCGTAGTCGGGTTATACGAGCAGTACTTC. Translating gives CASSSGVVGLYEQYF.

The chain is built from TRBV10-1 and TRBJ1-1; maybe TRBD1 (5 bases). The CDR3 totals 14 residues. V lost 0 bases, J lost 3 bases, and 8 bases lay in between. Germline V gives CDR1 WNHNN, CDR2 SYGVQD (reference sequence). CDR3 residues: CASSESKGDTEAFF. For the CDR3, the DNA is TGCGCCAGCAGTGAGTCGAAAGGGGACACTGAAGCTTTCTTT.

This clonotype was seen repeatedly, ten times or more. The rearrangement uses TRBV5-1 and TRBJ1-1; unclear D gene. Trimming removed 4 bases at V and 0 bases at J, with 13 bases between. Germline CDR1 and CDR2: SGHRS and YFSETQ. The CDR3 loop spans 15 amino acids. CDR3 sequence reads: CASSQFLGLNTEAFF. CDR3 nucleotide sequence: TGCGCCAGCAGCCAGTTCCTTGGGTTGAACACTGAAGCTTTCTTT.

This clonotype has just one count. The chain combines TRBV19 with TRBJ1-1; TRBD1 might be the D (6 bases). The V gene lost 3 bases and the J gene lost 4 bases, with 15 bases spanning the gap. This CDR3 is built from 15 residues. Germline CDR1 LNHDA, CDR2 SQIVND (reference sequence). The CDR3 DNA reads as TGTGCCAGTAGTATGACGGGAGGGGGTCGCACTGAAGCTTTCTTT. Amino acid sequence: CASSMTGGGRTEAFF.

This clonotype was counted at least ten times. The rearrangement joins TRBV9 to TRBJ2-3, with D possibly being TRBD2 (6 bases). V was pared by 3 bases and J by 3 bases, with 20 bases between. CDR3 length equals 17 residues. Germline CDR1 reads SGDLS; CDR2 reads YYNGEE. The CDR3 protein is CASSAFTGTQPTDTQYF. The CDR3 bases are TGTGCCAGCAGCGCCTTCACCGGGACTCAGCCGACAGATACGCAGTATTTT.

Note on this clonotype: Mismatch with germline at one junction end may stem from a read error. CDR3 nucleotides: TGTGCCAGCAGTCCGGGGGCGAGCACAGATACGCAGTATTTT. Residues: CASSPGASTDTQYF. The chain has TRBV24-1 and TRBJ2-3; D is possibly TRBD1 or TRBD2 (6 bases each). The germline gives CDR1 KGHDR, CDR2 SFDVKD. The CDR3 covers 14 residues.

This clonotype was found many times. The chain couples TRBV27 to TRBJ2-7, with 7 bases that match TRBD1. Germline V gene data show CDR1 as MNHEY and CDR2 as SMNVEV (reference sequence). The CDR3 is 14 residues long. With V trimmed by 8 bases and J by 4 bases, 11 bases remained unmatched. The CDR3 nucleotides are TGTGCCAGCGGCAGAGGGGGCCAGGGGTACGAGCAGTACTTC. Translation gives CASGRGGQGYEQYF.

J is TRBJ2-3 and V is TRBV10-3, with D hard to call. The V end lost 0 bases, the J end lost 0 bases, and 4 bases lay between the germline ends. The germline gives CDR1 ENHRY, CDR2 SYGVKD. The CDR3 totals 14 residues. CDR3 coding DNA: TGTGCCATCAGTGAGTCGTACAGCACAGATACGCAGTATTTT. It encodes CAISESYSTDTQYF.

As for this clonotype: The junction differs from germline at one of its ends, possibly a read error. J is TRBJ2-3 and V is TRBV2; 7 nucleotides align to TRBD2. Germline assignment: CDR1 SNHLY and CDR2 FYNNEI. This CDR3 contains 16 residues. The CDR3 loop reads CAISAAARETTHTQYF. The CDR3 DNA sequence: TGTGCCATCAGTGCAGCCGCGCGGGAGACTACCCATACGCAGTATTTT.

This clonotype was counted only a few times. The CDR3 reads CASSPEGDQPQHF. CDR3 sequence (DNA): TGTGCCAGCAGCCCCGAAGGGGATCAGCCCCAGCATTTT. The chain carries TRBV27 and TRBJ1-5; D perhaps matches TRBD1 (5 bases). CDR3 length: 13 residues. Germline V gene data show CDR1 as MNHEY and CDR2 as SMNVEV (reference sequence). V was cut by 6 bases and J by 5 bases, with 11 bases left in between.

This rearrangement joins TRBV5-1 to TRBJ1-2, with D maybe TRBD1 (5 bases). CDR1 and CDR2 from the germline V gene are SGHRS and YFSETQ. V lost 0 bases, J lost 6 bases, and 9 bases lay in between. The CDR3 consists of 13 residues. CDR3 DNA sequence: TGCGCCAGCAGCTTGGAGCAAGGGGATGGCTACACCTTC. Encoded protein: CASSLEQGDGYTF.

V gene TRBV5-6 combines with J gene TRBJ2-7; a possible D gene is TRBD1 (6 bases). Per the germline V gene, CDR1 is SGHDT and CDR2 is YYEEEE. The CDR3 is 14 amino acids. Trimming took 1 base from V and 2 from J, leaving 10 bases between them. The chain's CDR3 is CASSLTGTTYEQYF. As DNA, the CDR3 is TGTGCCAGCAGCTTGACAGGGACGACCTACGAGCAGTACTTC.

Concerning this clonotype itself: Germline is not matched at one junction end, which may reflect a read error. This chain connects TRBV10-1 to TRBJ2-1; 8 bases align to TRBD2. The germline V gene has CDR1 WNHNN and CDR2 SYGVQD (reference sequence). The CDR3 loop spans 13 amino acids. The CDR3 sequence is CASSLQRGNEQFF. CDR3 in DNA: TGTGCCAGCAGCCTACAGCGGGGGAATGAGCAGTTCTTC.

This clonotype was seen repeatedly, ten times or more. This chain uses TRBV19 with TRBJ1-1; D uncertain. V lost 4 bases and J lost 0, with 6 bases in between. Germline loops: CDR1 LNHDA, CDR2 SQIVND (reference sequence). This CDR3 has 13 amino acids. The CDR3 here is CASSTTLNTEAFF. The CDR3 DNA reads as TGTGCCAGTAGTACGACGTTGAACACTGAAGCTTTCTTT.

The chain has TRBV13 and TRBJ2-2; D unresolved. CDR1 and CDR2 from the germline V gene are PRHDT and FYEKMQ (reference sequence). Trimming left V 4 bases short and J 2 bases short, with 8 bases between. This CDR3 has 14 amino acids. The CDR3 DNA reads TGTGCCAGCAGCTGGCCGGGTAACACCGGGGAGCTGTTTTTT. Its translation is CASSWPGNTGELFF.

This clonotype was seen repeatedly, ten times or more. The CDR3 is CASSYGTGANTEAFF. The CDR3 DNA reads as TGTGCCAGCAGTTACGGGACAGGGGCGAACACTGAAGCTTTCTTT. This rearrangement joins TRBV6-5 to TRBJ1-1, with 10 bases fitting TRBD1. CDR3 length: 15 residues. CDR1 is MNHEY, CDR2 SVGAGI, per germline. Unmatched junction bases numbered 1, after V lost 2 bases and J lost 1 base.

This clonotype was observed many times. The chain combines TRBV12-3 or TRBV12-4 with TRBJ2-3; possible D gene TRBD2, 7 bases. This CDR3 region has 13 residues. V gave up 3 bases and J gave up 6 bases, with 10 bases separating them. CDR3 sequence (DNA): TGTGCCAGCAGTTTTGGGGGGGGCGATACGCAGTATTTT. Protein sequence: CASSFGGGDTQYF.

At least ten counts were recorded for this clonotype. The rearrangement joins TRBV20-1 to TRBJ1-2, with 7 bases fitting TRBD1. The CDR3 is 15 residues long. After removal of 1 base from V and 4 bases from J, the junction contained 9 bases not matched to a gene. Germline CDR1 and CDR2: DFQATT and SNEGSKA (reference sequence). The CDR3 DNA reads TGCAGTGCTAGAGCCGAGACAGGGAGCGGCTATGGCTACACCTTC. This codes for CSARAETGSGYGYTF.

This clonotype occurred many times. The genes are TRBV7-3 and TRBJ1-1; D is unresolved. The V end was cut by 0 bases, the J end by 1 base, with 9 bases between. This CDR3 is 15 amino acids long. The germline gives CDR1 SGHTA, CDR2 FQGTGA. CDR3 region: CASSLTRQKNTEAFF. The CDR3 coding sequence is TGTGCCAGCAGCTTAACGCGACAAAAGAACACTGAAGCTTTCTTT.

The chain links TRBV4-1 to TRBJ1-5; 8 positions agree with TRBD1. Germline V CDR1 and CDR2: MGHRA, YSYEKL. This CDR3 is 14 amino acids long. V lost 5 bases to trimming and J lost 9 bases; unmatched junction nucleotides: 9. CDR3 DNA: TGCGCCAGCAGCACTTCGACAGGGGAGCCGCCCCAGCATTTT. This sequence encodes CASSTSTGEPPQHF.